The present TCR beta chain was sequenced within a study of cytomegalovirus exposure and HLA in healthy donors. Background on the study: About 85 million unique TCR sequences came from HLA-typed donors in an early release.

Study outcomes and limitations: The study found most TCR sequences rare, yet found some public TCRs in many donors. In a later analysis, parvovirus B19, influenza, CMV and Epstein-Barr virus appeared linked to several top co-occurrence clusters. Differences between HLA loci emerged in a later analysis of TCR association rates, with DRB1 most and HLA-C fewest.

The CDR3 is 17 residues long. Germline values: CDR1 MNHEY, CDR2 SMNVEV (reference sequence). Trimming cost V 5 bases and J 6 bases; bases outside gene matches: 10. Primers included in the PCR were 60 Vbeta and 13 Jbeta primers. Generated by immunoSEQ multiplex PCR, the TCRdb table keeps only in-frame clones and is missing some. Here the sample spans 140,000 to 150,000 clones, about two thirds being singletons. A remark on this clone: Its antigen is still unknown.

The rearrangement joins TRBV27 to TRBJ2-5, with 15 bases aligning to TRBD2. The sequence came from a man aged 40-55 years in good health and CMV-seronegative. The specimen sequenced was PBMCs. The CDR3 reads CASSPGLAGGIGKTQYF. The CDR3 nucleotides read TGTGCCAGCAGTCCGGGACTAGCGGGAGGTATCGGAAAGACCCAGTACTTC.